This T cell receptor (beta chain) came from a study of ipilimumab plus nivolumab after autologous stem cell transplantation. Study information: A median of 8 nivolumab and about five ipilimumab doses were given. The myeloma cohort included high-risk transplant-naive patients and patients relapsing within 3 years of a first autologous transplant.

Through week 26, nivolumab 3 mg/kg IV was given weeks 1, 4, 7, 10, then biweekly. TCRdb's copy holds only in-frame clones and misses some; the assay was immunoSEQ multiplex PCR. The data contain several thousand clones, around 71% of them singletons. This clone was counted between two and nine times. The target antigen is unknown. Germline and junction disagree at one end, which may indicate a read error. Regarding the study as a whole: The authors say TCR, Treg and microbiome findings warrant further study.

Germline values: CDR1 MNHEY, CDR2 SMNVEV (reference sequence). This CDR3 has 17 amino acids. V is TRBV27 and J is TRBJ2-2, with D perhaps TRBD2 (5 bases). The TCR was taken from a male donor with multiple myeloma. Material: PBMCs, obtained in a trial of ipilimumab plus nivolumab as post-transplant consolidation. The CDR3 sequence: CASSRPAALGKHRGAVF. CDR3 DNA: TGTGCCAGCAGTCGACCCGCGGCGCTGGGGAAACACCGGGGAGCTGTTTTT.